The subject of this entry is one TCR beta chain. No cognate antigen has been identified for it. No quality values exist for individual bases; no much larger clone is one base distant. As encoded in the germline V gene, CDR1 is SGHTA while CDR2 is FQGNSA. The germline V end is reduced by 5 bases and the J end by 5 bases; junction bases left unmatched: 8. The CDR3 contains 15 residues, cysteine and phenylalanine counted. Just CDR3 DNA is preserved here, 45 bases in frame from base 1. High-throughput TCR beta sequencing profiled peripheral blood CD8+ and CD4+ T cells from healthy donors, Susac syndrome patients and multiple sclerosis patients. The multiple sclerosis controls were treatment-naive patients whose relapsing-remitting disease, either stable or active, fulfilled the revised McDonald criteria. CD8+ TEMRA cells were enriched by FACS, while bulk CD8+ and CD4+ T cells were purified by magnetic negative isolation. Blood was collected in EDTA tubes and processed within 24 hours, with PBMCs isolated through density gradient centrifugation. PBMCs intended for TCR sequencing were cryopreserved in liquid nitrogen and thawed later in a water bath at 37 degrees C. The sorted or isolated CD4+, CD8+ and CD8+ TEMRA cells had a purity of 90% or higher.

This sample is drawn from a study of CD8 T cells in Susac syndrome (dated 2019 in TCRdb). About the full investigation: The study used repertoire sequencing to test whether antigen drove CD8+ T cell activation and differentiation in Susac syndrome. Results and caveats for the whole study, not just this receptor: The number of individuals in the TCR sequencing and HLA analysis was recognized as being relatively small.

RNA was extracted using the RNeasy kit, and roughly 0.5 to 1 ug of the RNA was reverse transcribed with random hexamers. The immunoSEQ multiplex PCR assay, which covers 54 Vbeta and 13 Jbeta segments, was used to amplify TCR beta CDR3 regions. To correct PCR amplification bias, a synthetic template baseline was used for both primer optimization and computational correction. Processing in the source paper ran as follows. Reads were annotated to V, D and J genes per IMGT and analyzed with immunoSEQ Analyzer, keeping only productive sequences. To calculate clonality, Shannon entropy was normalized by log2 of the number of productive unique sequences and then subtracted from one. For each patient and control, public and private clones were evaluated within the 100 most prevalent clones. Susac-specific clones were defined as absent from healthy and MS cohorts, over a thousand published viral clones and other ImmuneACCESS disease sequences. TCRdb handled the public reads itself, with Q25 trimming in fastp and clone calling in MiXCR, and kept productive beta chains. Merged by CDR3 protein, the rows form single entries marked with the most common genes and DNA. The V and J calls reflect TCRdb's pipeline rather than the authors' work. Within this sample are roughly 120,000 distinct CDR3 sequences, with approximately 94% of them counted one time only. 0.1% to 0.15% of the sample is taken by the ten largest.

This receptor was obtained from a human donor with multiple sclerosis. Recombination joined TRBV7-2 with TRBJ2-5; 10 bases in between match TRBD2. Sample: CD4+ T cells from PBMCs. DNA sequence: TGTGCCAGCAGCACCCGAGCGGGGGGGCCCGAGACCCAGTACTTC. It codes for CASSTRAGGPETQYF.